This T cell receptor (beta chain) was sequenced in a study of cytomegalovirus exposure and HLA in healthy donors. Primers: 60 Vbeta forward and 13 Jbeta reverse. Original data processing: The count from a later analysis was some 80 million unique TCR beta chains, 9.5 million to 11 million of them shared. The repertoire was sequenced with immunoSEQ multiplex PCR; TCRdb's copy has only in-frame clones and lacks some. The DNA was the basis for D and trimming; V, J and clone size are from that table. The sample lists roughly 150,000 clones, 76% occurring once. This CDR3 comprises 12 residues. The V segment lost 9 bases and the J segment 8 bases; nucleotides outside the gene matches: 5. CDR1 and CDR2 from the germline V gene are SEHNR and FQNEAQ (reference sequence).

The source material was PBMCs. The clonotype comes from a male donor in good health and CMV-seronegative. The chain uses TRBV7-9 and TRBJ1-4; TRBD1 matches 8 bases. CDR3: CASNRDREKLFF. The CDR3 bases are TGTGCCAGTAACCGGGACAGGGAAAAACTGTTTTTT. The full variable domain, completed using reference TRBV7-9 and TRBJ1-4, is DTGVSQNPRHKITKRGQNVTFRCDPISEHNRLYWYRQTLGQGPEFLTYFQNEAQLEKSRLLSDRFSAERPKGSFSTLEIQRTEQGDSAMYLCASNRDREKLFFGSGTQLSVL.